This T cell receptor (beta chain) was obtained from a study of blood T cell repertoires in COVID-19. Whole-study context: The United States, Italy and Spain provided the acute and convalescent COVID-19 samples. PBMCs, B-cell-depleted T cells, or T cells provided the cDNA or gDNA that made up the material.

V dropped 3 bases and J dropped 0 bases, with 14 bases sitting between them. Germline assignment: CDR1 GTSNPN and CDR2 SVGIG (reference sequence). This CDR3 is built from 15 residues. In the source study's methods: Scientists estimated how many nucleated cells there were by amplifying reference gene primers. Sequenced by immunoSEQ multiplex PCR; TCRdb stores in-frame clones only, minus some. Clonal size and the V and J genes are those of that table, whereas D and trimming came from the DNA. Here the sample spans tens of thousands of clones, around four fifths being singletons. Sequencing was carried out using peripheral blood. This TCR was recovered from a human donor in a cohort sampled during active COVID-19. This sequence joins TRBV30 and TRBJ1-1; possibly TRBD1 for D (6 bases). CDR3 DNA sequence: TGTGCCTGGAGATGGGACACTCAGGTGAACACTGAAGCTTTCTTT. Its translation: CAWRWDTQVNTEAFF.